This T cell receptor (beta chain) was obtained from a study of cytotoxic CD8 clonotypes in ibrutinib-treated CLL. Data came from immunoSEQ multiplex PCR; TCRdb stores just in-frame clones and leaves some out. The sample includes roughly 190,000 clones, over 55% of them seen just once. Germline V gene sequence: CDR1 LNHNV, CDR2 YYDKDF (reference sequence). The CDR3 loop spans 15 amino acids. The J segment lost 4 bases and the V segment lost 5 bases, leaving 11 bases of the junction unmatched. The rearrangement joins TRBV15 to TRBJ2-7, with TRBD2 matching over 7 bases. The TCR comes from a human donor with chronic lymphocytic leukemia. The source was PBMCs, collected after 24 months of ibrutinib treatment. The CDR3 here is CATSGGPGGRYEQYF. The CDR3, as DNA: TGTGCCACCAGCGGAGGGCCGGGAGGTCGTTACGAGCAGTACTTC. The full variable domain, its missing parts supplied by reference TRBV15 and TRBJ2-7, is DAMVIQNPRYQVTQFGKPVTLSCSQTLNHNVMYWYQQKSSQAPKLLFHYYDKDFNNEADTPDNFQSRRPNTSFCFLDIRSPGLGDTAMYLCATSGGPGGRYEQYFGPGTRLTVT.